This TCR beta chain emerged from a study of blood T cell repertoires in COVID-19. Overall study context: Acute and convalescent COVID-19 specimens originated in the United States, Italy and Spain.

Sequencing used immunoSEQ multiplex PCR; TCRdb keeps in-frame clones, though not all of them. The data contain about 270,000 clones, around 81% of them singletons. Per germline, CDR1 KGHSH and CDR2 LQKENI. The CDR3 is 17 amino acids. Trimming removed 2 bases from V and 5 bases from J; junction bases left unmatched: 8. The clonotype originates from a woman aged 55-69 years with active or convalescent COVID-19. Sequencing input: peripheral blood. This chain uses TRBV18 with TRBJ2-1; TRBD1 aligns across 11 bases. The CDR3 is CASSPNTGTGGNNEQFF. The DNA for the CDR3 is TGTGCCAGCTCACCAAATACCGGGACAGGGGGGAACAATGAGCAGTTCTTC.